This is a list of T cell receptor beta chains from one sample in a study of shared clonotypes between healthy human individuals. TCRdb's copy holds only in-frame clones and misses some; the assay was immunoSEQ multiplex PCR. Found here are hundreds of thousands of clones, approximately 74% of them singletons; the top ten hold approximately 1.6%. Sequencing used memory CD4+ T cells sorted from blood. The receptors originated from a young woman in good health. CDR3s include the opening cysteine and the closing phenylalanine or tryptophan. The D gene is left open where the match is weak. Clone size is given for some rows only: seen once, a few or many times, or a class if the clone is expanded.

D | size | J | V | DNA | CDR3
TRBD2 | - | TRBJ2-7 | TRBV11-2 | TGTGCCAGCAGCTTAGATTGGGCACGGTGGGAGGGCTACGAGCAGTACTTC | CASSLDWARWEGYEQYF
- | many | TRBJ1-1 | TRBV6-1 | TGTGCCAGCAGTCTAGAGGGACATACTGAAGCTTTCTTT | CASSLEGHTEAFF
- | - | TRBJ1-1 | TRBV7-2 | TGTGCCAGCAGCTTACCCCTGAGCGGGACTGAAGCTTTCTTT | CASSLPLSGTEAFF
- | - | TRBJ1-1 | TRBV5-8 | TGTGCCAGCAGCTTAGGTAAGACGGCTAACACTGAAGCTTTCTTT | CASSLGKTANTEAFF
TRBD1 | - | TRBJ1-2 | TRBV2 | TGTGCCAGCGGGGGACAGCGTAACTATGGCTACACCTTC | CASGGQRNYGYTF
- | - | TRBJ2-1 | TRBV28 | TGTGCCAGCAGATTTGACCCTTATGAGCAGTTCTTC | CASRFDPYEQFF
- | - | TRBJ1-5 | TRBV19 | TGTGCCAGTAGTTTGGAGGACGGCCTTAGCAATCAGCCCCAGCATTTT | CASSLEDGLSNQPQHF
- | - | TRBJ1-6 | TRBV6-1 | TGTGCCAGCAGTACAGGGAATTCACCCCTCCACTTT | CASSTGNSPLHF
- | - | TRBJ1-5 | TRBV28 | TGTGCCAGCAGAAATTCCGGGGGCTCGCAGCCCCAGCATTTT | CASRNSGGSQPQHF
- | - | TRBJ2-2 | TRBV5-1 | TGCGCCAGCAGCTTGGACGGTGACGCCGGGGAGCTGTTTTTT | CASSLDGDAGELFF
- | - | TRBJ2-3 | TRBV5-6 | TGTGCCAGCAGCTTGGGGTTCCATACAGATACGCAGTATTTT | CASSLGFHTDTQYF
- | once | TRBJ1-2 | TRBV6-5 | TGTGCCAGCAGGTTGGCCCGAGCTCCCTATGGCTACACCTTC | CASRLARAPYGYTF
- | - | TRBJ1-3 | TRBV7-2 | TGTGCCAGCAGCTTACAGGGGTTTGGAAACACCATATATTTT | CASSLQGFGNTIYF
TRBD1 | - | TRBJ2-5 | TRBV6-4 | TGTGCCAGCAGCGCCAAAAGGGACAGGTTACAAGAGACCCAGTACTTC | CASSAKRDRLQETQYF
- | - | TRBJ2-4 | TRBV19 | TGTGCCAGTAGTATAACGGGACTTCAAAACATTCAGTACTTC | CASSITGLQNIQYF
- | - | TRBJ1-3 | TRBV30 | TGTGCCTCCGATAAAACCGGTCGCTCTGGAAACACCATATATTTT | CASDKTGRSGNTIYF
- | once | TRBJ2-1 | TRBV7-9 | TGTGCCAGCAGCTACCGGGACTCCGCTTACAATGAGCAGTTCTTC | CASSYRDSAYNEQFF
- | - | TRBJ1-1 | TRBV6-4 | TGTGCCAGCAGACCCGACAGGACGAACACTGAAGCTTTCTTT | CASRPDRTNTEAFF
- | - | TRBJ2-7 | TRBV7-4 | TGTGCCAGCAGCCAAGGACAAATCGGCTACGAGCAGTACTTC | CASSQGQIGYEQYF
- | many | TRBJ2-1 | TRBV28 | TGTGCCAGCAGTGCTTACGGCGGGATATCAAATGAGCAGTTCTTC | CASSAYGGISNEQFF
TRBD1 | - | TRBJ1-2 | TRBV18 | TGTGCCAGCTCACCGGACAGGGACAACGGCTACACCTTC | CASSPDRDNGYTF
- | - | TRBJ1-6 | TRBV9 | TGTGCCAGCAGTGGGATGAGTGGCGGTTCACCCCTCCACTTT | CASSGMSGGSPLHF
- | - | TRBJ2-7 | TRBV28 | TGTGCCAGCTCAGGAGGGCAATACGAGCAGTACTTC | CASSGGQYEQYF
TRBD1 | - | TRBJ2-7 | TRBV11-1 | TGTGCCAGCAGCCAGTCAGGGGGCTTCGAGCAGTACTTC | CASSQSGGFEQYF
TRBD2 | many | TRBJ2-1 | TRBV4-2 | TGTGCCAGCAGCCAAGGTGCTAGCGGGCAGCGGGACTACAATGAGCAGTTCTTC | CASSQGASGQRDYNEQFF
TRBD1 | - | TRBJ2-1 | TRBV11-2 | TGTGCCAGCAGCTTAGACTCGGGGACAGGGGGTTACAATGAGCAGTTCTTC | CASSLDSGTGGYNEQFF
- | - | TRBJ1-3 | TRBV6-5 | TGTGCCAGCAGCCTCGGACGGACTGGAAACACCATATATTTT | CASSLGRTGNTIYF
- | many | TRBJ2-2 | TRBV5-1 | TGCGCCAGCAGCATAACAGGGTTCACCGGGGAGCTGTTTTTT | CASSITGFTGELFF
- | - | TRBJ2-3 | TRBV20-1 | TGCAGTGCCGGAGGGTCAGATACGCAGTATTTT | CSAGGSDTQYF
TRBD2 | - | TRBJ2-5 | TRBV9 | TGTGCCAGCAGCCCTACGGGCGGGGGAGAGACCCAGTACTTC | CASSPTGGGETQYF
- | - | TRBJ2-1 | TRBV7-2 | TGTGCCAGCAGCTTAGACTCAGGGGTTGGGGGATACAATGAGCAGTTCTTC | CASSLDSGVGGYNEQFF
- | - | TRBJ2-7 | TRBV30 | TGTGCCTGGAGTGGAGCTAAGACCCACCTCTACGAGCAGTACTTC | CAWSGAKTHLYEQYF
TRBD1 | - | TRBJ1-1 | TRBV7-8 | TGTGCCAGCAGCGAGTCTGGACAGGGGAACACTGAAGCTTTCTTT | CASSESGQGNTEAFF
- | - | TRBJ2-5 | TRBV7-7 | TGTGCCAGCAGCTTCCGGGACTCCGGCATACGCGGGGAGACCCAGTACTTC | CASSFRDSGIRGETQYF
TRBD2 | - | TRBJ2-5 | TRBV4-1 | TGCGCCAGCAGTATACCGGGAGGGGAGACCCAGTACTTC | CASSIPGGETQYF
- | - | TRBJ2-6 | TRBV7-2 | TGTGCCAGCAGCTTCAAAGGGGGCTCTGGGGCCAACGTCCTGACTTTC | CASSFKGGSGANVLTF
- | - | TRBJ2-2 | TRBV27 | TGTGCCAGCAGTTTGGTTCCCACCGGGGAGCTGTTTTTT | CASSLVPTGELFF
- | few | TRBJ2-7 | TRBV5-3 | TGTGCCAGAAGCCGAAGACAGATCTACGAGCAGTACTTC | CARSRRQIYEQYF
TRBD2 | - | TRBJ2-7 | TRBV6-6 | TGTGCCAGCAGTCAGACTAGCGGGGTCTCCTACGAGCAGTACTTC | CASSQTSGVSYEQYF
- | - | TRBJ1-2 | TRBV18 | TGTGCCAGCTCGCTGGATAGGGACTATGGCTACACCTTC | CASSLDRDYGYTF
- | - | TRBJ1-4 | TRBV28 | TGTGCCAGCAGTTACACGACAGCTAATGAAAAACTGTTTTTT | CASSYTTANEKLFF
- | - | TRBJ2-1 | TRBV11-3 | TGTGCCAGCAGCTTAGGCCCCTCTATAGATGAGCAGTTCTTC | CASSLGPSIDEQFF
- | - | TRBJ2-2 | TRBV7-2 | TGTGCCAGCAGCTTATTATTCCCCGGGGAGCTGTTTTTT | CASSLLFPGELFF
TRBD1 | - | TRBJ2-5 | TRBV5-1 | TGCGCCAGCAGCCTGGGACAGGGCCAAGAGACCCAGTACTTC | CASSLGQGQETQYF
- | - | TRBJ2-7 | TRBV6-1 | TGTGCCAGCAGCGCTCACTACGAGCAGTACTTC | CASSAHYEQYF
- | - | TRBJ2-7 | TRBV10-3 | TGTGCCATCAGTGAAAACGCGAGGTTTTCCTACGAGCAGTACTTC | CAISENARFSYEQYF
- | few | TRBJ2-3 | TRBV4-2 | TGTGCCAGCAGCCATGGACCCCCGGGGTTCCCGGGCGGGGATGCGACAGATACGCAGTATTTT | CASSHGPPGFPGGDATDTQYF
- | medium-sized | TRBJ2-7 | TRBV5-1 | TGCGCCAGCAGCTTGGAGGGCAGACTCTCCTACGAGCAGTACTTC | CASSLEGRLSYEQYF
- | many | TRBJ2-7 | TRBV19 | TGTGCCAGCGCAACAGGCTACGAGCAGTACTTC | CASATGYEQYF
- | - | TRBJ2-1 | TRBV18 | TGTGCCAGCTCATCCACGCCTGGACACGGGACGGGGAATGAGCAGTTCTTC | CASSSTPGHGTGNEQFF
TRBD1 | - | TRBJ2-7 | TRBV27 | TGTGCCAGCAGGACGACAGGGGGTCGGGAGCAGTACTTC | CASRTTGGREQYF
TRBD1 | - | TRBJ1-1 | TRBV6-6 | TGTGCCAGCACCCCTAGGACAGGTGAACGTGAAGCTTTCTTT | CASTPRTGEREAFF
- | - | TRBJ2-1 | TRBV2 | TGTGCCAGCGTAGGACGGGTGACCGGCGATGAGCAGTTCTTC | CASVGRVTGDEQFF
- | - | TRBJ1-2 | TRBV21-1 | TGTGCCAGCAGCAAAATACGGGACAGGGTTCATGGCTACACCTTC | CASSKIRDRVHGYTF